This T cell receptor (beta chain) was sequenced during a study of beta chain bispecific antibodies for T cell cancers. TCRdb used MiXCR to reprocess the 5' RACE reads, holding one entry per CDR3 protein. This sample has about 17,000 distinct CDR3 sequences, with 2% to 2.5% found just once. Either OKT3 anti-CD3 antibody or CD3/CD28 beads expanded T cells from blood mononuclear cells over roughly three days. Cocultures held roughly 50,000 normal T cells, roughly 50,000 targets, and bispecific antibody. This clonotype was seen at least ten times. Its antigen remains unknown. Study-level findings and limits: Normal T cells contributed less of the targeted TRBV signal than the leukemia cells did.

This receptor was taken from a human donor in good health. Some clones in this sample may be carry-over from other donors' samples. Sequencing was done on a sample of healthy donor T cells cultured with leukemia cells.

The CDR3 sequence is CASSPRTGPYAEQYF. The CDR3, as DNA: TGCGCCAGCAGCCCAAGGACAGGGCCCTATGCCGAGCAGTACTTC. The chain joins TRBV5-1 to TRBJ2-7, with TRBD1 matching over 8 bases. The V gene's germline CDR1 is SGHRS and CDR2 YFSETQ. V lost 4 bases, J lost 6 bases, and 12 bases stayed unmatched. This CDR3 has 15 residues.